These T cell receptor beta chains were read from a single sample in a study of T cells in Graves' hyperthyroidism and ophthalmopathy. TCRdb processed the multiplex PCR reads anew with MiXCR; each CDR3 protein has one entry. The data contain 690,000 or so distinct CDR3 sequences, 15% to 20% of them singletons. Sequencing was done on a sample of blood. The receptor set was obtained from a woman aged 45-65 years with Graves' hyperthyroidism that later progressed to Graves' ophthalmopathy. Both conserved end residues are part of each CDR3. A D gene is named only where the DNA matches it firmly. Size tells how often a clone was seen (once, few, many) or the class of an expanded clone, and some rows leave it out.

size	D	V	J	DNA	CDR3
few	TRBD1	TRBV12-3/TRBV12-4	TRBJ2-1	TGTGCCAGCAGCAGACAGGGTATGAATGAGCAGTTCTTC	CASSRQGMNEQFF
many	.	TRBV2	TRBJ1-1	TGTGCCAGCACTTGGCAGGAGGGTACTGAAGCTTTCTTT	CASTWQEGTEAFF
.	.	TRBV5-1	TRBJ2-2	TGCGCCAGCAGCATAACAGGGAGGACCGGGGAGCTGTTTTTT	CASSITGRTGELFF
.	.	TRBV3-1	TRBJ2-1	TGTGCCAGCAGCCATCCGGGACCGGGGGTCTACAATGAGCAGTTCTTC	CASSHPGPGVYNEQFF
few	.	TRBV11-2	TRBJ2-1	TGTGCCAGCAGCTCAAGTGCAGGGTGGAAGTACAATGAGCAGTCCTTC	CASSSSAGWKYNEQSF
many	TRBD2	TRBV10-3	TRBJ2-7	TGTGCCATCAGGATAGCGGGGGCGACATCCAACGAGCAGTACTTC	CAIRIAGATSNEQYF
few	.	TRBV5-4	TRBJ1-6	TGTGCCAGCAGCTTGGGGACAGCCCGGACCCGAATAGATTATAATTCACCCCTCCACTTT	CASSLGTARTRIDYNSPLHF
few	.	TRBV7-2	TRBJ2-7	TGTGCCGGCAGCTTAGTTGCCCGTAGGGTTTACGAGCAGTACTTC	CAGSLVARRVYEQYF
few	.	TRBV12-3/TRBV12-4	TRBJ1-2	TGTGCCAGCAGTCCCGAGGGGGGGGGGGGCTATGGCTACACCTTC	CASSPEGGGGYGYTF
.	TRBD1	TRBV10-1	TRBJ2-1	TGCGCCAGCAGTGTGGGACAGGGGATCGATGAGCAGTTCTTC	CASSVGQGIDEQFF
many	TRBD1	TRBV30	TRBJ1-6	TGTGCCTGGAGCGCGACAGGGATGGGGAATTCACCCCTCCACTTT	CAWSATGMGNSPLHF
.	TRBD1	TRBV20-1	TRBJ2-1	TGCAGTGCTAGAATGAACAGGGGATCGGGCAATGAGCAGTTCTTC	CSARMNRGSGNEQFF
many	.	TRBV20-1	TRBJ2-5	TGCAGTGCTAGAGACCCCTGGCGTGGGGCGGGGACACAAGAGACCCAGTACTTC	CSARDPWRGAGTQETQYF
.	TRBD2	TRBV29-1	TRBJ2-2	TGCAGCGTTGCGGGAGGCGGGGGGAACACCGGGGAGCTGTTTTTT	CSVAGGGGNTGELFF
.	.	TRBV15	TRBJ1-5	TGTGCCACCAGCAGGGACGCAGCGGGGAATCAGCCCCAGCATTTT	CATSRDAAGNQPQHF
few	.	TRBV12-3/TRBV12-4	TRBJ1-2	TGTGCCAGCAGCACTGGGGACGGCGGAGCTGGCTACACCTTC	CASSTGDGGAGYTF
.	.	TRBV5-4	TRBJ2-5	TGTGCCAGCAGCTATCCTGATCGGGCGGAAACCCAAGAGACCCAGTACTTC	CASSYPDRAETQETQYF
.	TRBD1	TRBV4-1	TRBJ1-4	TGCGCCAGCAGCCATCCGGGACAGGGGATCCAAAAACTGTTTTTT	CASSHPGQGIQKLFF
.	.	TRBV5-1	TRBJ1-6	TGCGCCAGCAGCTTGGCATTTCAGGGAGCGGGTTCACCCCTCCACTTT	CASSLAFQGAGSPLHF
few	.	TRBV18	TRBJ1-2	TGTGCCAGCTCATACAGGGCCGATGGAGATGGCTACACCTTC	CASSYRADGDGYTF
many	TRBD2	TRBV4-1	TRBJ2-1	TGCGCCAGCAGCCGTCATTCTAGCGGGGGATACAATGAGCAGTTCTTC	CASSRHSSGGYNEQFF
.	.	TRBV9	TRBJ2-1	TGTGCCAGCAGCGGGACAGTTAATGAGCAGTTCTTC	CASSGTVNEQFF
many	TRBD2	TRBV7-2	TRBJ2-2	TGTGCCAGCAGCTCACTAGCGGGGGGGCTAGACGGGGAGCTGTTTTTT	CASSSLAGGLDGELFF
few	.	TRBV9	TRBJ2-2	TGTGCCAGCAGCGTAGCGGGGAGCCACGGGGAGCTGTTTTTT	CASSVAGSHGELFF
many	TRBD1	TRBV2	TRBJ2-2	TGTGCCAGCAGTGAATATGTGGTGACAGGGACCGGGGAGCTGTTTTTT	CASSEYVVTGTGELFF
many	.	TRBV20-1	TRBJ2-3	TGCAGTGCTAGGCAAGGCAGATTCGCTAGCACAGATACGCAGTATTTT	CSARQGRFASTDTQYF
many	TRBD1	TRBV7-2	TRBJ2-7	TGTGCCAGCAGCCCGGACAGGGGATACGAGCAGTACTTC	CASSPDRGYEQYF
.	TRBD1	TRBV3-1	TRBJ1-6	TGTGCCTGCAGCCCTTCGAGGGGACAGGGTGCACCCCTCCACTTT	CACSPSRGQGAPLHF
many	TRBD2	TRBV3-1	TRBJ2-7	TGTGCCAGCAGCCATGCAGCGGGGGGGCTCGAGCAGTACTTC	CASSHAAGGLEQYF
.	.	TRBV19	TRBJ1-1	TGTGCCAGTAGTTCCCTTTTAGACACTGAAGCTTTCTTT	CASSSLLDTEAFF
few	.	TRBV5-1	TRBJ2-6	TGCGCCAGCAGCTTGTCGGGGATCTCTGGGGCCAACGTCCTGACTTTC	CASSLSGISGANVLTF
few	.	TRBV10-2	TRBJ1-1	TGCGCCAGCAGTAGTTTTGAGAACACTGAAGCTTTCTTT	CASSSFENTEAFF
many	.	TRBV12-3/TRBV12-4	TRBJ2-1	TGTGCCAGCAGTTTAGCGTTAGGGGTTAGAGGCAGTGAGCAGTTCTTC	CASSLALGVRGSEQFF
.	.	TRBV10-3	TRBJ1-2	TGTGCCATCAGTGAGGAGGGGCTCTATGGCTACACCTTC	CAISEEGLYGYTF
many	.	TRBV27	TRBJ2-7	TGTGCCAGCAGTCTAGGACAGAGCTCCTACGAGCAGTACTTC	CASSLGQSSYEQYF
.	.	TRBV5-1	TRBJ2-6	TGCGCCAGCAGCCCTCCCAGCTCTGGGGCCAACGTCCTGACTTTC	CASSPPSSGANVLTF
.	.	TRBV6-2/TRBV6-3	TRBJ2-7	TGTGCCAGCAGCGCCAGACATTCCTACGAGCAGTACTTC	CASSARHSYEQYF
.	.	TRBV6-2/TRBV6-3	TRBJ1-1	TGTGCCAGCAGTGACTTGACAGGGAACACTGAAGCTTTCTTT	CASSDLTGNTEAFF
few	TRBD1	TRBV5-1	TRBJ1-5	TGCGCCAGCAGCTTGTGGGGACAGGGTAGTCAGCCCCAGCATTTT	CASSLWGQGSQPQHF
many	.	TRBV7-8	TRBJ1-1	TGTGCCAGCAGCTTAGCGGCAGGGCGGGAAGAAGCTTTCTTT	CASSLAAGREEAFF
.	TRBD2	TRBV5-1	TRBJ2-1	TGCGCCAGCAGCGTCGGGGGGGGGCTGCGGGGAAGGCCCTACAATGAGCAGTTCTTC	CASSVGGGLRGRPYNEQFF
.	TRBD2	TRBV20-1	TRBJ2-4	TGCAGTGCTAGAGATCCTAGCGGGGGGGCTCAAAACATTCAGTACTTC	CSARDPSGGAQNIQYF
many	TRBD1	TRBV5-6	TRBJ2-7	TGTGCCAGCAGCCCGCAGGGGGCCTACGAGCAGTACTTC	CASSPQGAYEQYF
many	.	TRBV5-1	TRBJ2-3	TGCGCCAGCAGCTTAGAAATGCATTTAGCGGTGTATTTT	CASSLEMHLAVYF
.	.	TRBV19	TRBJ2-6	TGTGCCAGTAGTATCACTACCCCCTTGAGGGGTGGGGCCAACGTCCTGACTTTC	CASSITTPLRGGANVLTF
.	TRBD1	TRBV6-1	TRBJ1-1	TGTGCCAGCAGGAAGGGACAGGAGGACACTGAAGCTTTCTTT	CASRKGQEDTEAFF
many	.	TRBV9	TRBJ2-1	TGTGCCAGCAGCGTAGGGGGGGCGTCGAATGAGCAGTTCTTC	CASSVGGASNEQFF
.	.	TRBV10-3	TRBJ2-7	TGTGCCACCGGACTAAGCGGTACCTCCGAGCAGTACTTC	CATGLSGTSEQYF
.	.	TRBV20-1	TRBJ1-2	TGCAGTGCGCCGAAGGGGGAGAACTATGGCTACACCTTC	CSAPKGENYGYTF
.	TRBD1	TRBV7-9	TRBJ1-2	TGTGCCAGCAGCTTATCTTTGACAGGGGGCGTCTATGGCTACACCTTC	CASSLSLTGGVYGYTF
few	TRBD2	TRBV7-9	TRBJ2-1	TGTGCCAGCAGCTTATCGCGGGGGGGCGTTTACAATGAGCAGTTCTTC	CASSLSRGGVYNEQFF
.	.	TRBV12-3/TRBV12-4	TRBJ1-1	TGTGCCAGCAGTGCACTGGGGCGGATGGAAGCTTTCTTT	CASSALGRMEAFF
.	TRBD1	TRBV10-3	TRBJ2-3	TGTGCCATCAGTGTCCGAGGGGGCTCGAGCACAGATACGCAGTATTTT	CAISVRGGSSTDTQYF
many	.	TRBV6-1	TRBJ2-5	TGTGCCAGCAGGCCTTGGAGTTATGCAGAGACCCAGTACTTC	CASRPWSYAETQYF
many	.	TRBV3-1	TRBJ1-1	TGTGCCAGCAGCCAAGAAGGGCATAAAACGTACACTGAAGCTTTCTTT	CASSQEGHKTYTEAFF
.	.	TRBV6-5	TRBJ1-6	TGTGCCAGCAGTTGGCCCTCAGAGGGAACCTATAATTCACCCCTCCACTTT	CASSWPSEGTYNSPLHF
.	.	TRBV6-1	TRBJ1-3	TGTGCCAGCAGTGAGTGGCCATTCTCTGGAAACACCATATATTTT	CASSEWPFSGNTIYF
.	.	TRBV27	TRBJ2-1	TGTGCCAGCAGTTTCGTAGGGGAGTACAATGAGCAGTTCTTC	CASSFVGEYNEQFF